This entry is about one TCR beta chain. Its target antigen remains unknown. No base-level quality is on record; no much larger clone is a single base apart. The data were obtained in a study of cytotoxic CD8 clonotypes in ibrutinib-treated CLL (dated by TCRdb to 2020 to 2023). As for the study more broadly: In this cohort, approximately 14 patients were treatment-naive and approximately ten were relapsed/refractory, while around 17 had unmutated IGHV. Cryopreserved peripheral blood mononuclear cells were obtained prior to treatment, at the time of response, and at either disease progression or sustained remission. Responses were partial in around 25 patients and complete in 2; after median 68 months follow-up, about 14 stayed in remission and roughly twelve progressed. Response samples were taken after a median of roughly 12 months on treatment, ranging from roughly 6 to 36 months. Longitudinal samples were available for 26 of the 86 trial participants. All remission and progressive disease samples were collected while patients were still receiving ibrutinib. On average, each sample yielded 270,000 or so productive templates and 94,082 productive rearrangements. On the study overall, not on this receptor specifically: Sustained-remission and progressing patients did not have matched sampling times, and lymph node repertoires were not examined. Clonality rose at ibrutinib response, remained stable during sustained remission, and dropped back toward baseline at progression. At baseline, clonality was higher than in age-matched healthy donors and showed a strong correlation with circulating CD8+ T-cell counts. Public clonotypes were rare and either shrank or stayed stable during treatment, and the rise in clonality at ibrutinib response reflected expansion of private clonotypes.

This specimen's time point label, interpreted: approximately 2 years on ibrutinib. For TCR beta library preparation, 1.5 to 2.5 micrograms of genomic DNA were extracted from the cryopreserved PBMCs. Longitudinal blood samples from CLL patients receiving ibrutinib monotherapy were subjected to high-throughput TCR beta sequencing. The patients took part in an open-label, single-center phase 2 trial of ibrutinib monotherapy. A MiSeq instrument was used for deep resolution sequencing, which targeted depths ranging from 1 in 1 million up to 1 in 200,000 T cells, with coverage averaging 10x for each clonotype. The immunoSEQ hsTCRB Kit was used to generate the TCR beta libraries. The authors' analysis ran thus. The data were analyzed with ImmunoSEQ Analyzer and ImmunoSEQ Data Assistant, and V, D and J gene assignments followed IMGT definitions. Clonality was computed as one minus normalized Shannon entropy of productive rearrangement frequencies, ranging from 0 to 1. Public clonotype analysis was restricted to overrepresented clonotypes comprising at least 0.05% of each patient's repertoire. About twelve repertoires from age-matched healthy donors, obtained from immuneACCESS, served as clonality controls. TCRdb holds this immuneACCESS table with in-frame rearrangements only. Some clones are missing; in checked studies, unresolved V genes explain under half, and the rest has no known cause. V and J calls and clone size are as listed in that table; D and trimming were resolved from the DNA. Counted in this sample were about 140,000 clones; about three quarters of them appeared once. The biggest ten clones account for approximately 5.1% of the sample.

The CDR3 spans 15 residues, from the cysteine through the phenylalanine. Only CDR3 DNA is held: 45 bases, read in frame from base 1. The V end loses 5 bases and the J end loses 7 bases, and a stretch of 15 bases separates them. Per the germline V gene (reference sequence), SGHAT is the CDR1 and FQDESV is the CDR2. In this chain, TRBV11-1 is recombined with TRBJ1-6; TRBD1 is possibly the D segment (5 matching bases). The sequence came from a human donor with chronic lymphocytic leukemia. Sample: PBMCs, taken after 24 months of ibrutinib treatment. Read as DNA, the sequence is TGTGCCAGCAGCCCCAGGGTGGGCCCAAATTCACCCCTCCACTTT. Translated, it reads CASSPRVGPNSPLHF.